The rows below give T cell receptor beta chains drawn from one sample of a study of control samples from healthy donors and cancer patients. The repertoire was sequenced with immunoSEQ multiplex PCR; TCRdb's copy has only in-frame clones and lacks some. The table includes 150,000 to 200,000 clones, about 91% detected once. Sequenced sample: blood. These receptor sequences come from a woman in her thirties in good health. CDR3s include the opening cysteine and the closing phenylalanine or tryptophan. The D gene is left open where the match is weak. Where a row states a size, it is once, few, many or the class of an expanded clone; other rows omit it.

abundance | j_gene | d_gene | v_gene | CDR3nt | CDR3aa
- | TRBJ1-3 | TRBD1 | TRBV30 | TGTGCCTGGAGACAGGGGGGGGGAAACACCATATATTTT | CAWRQGGGNTIYF
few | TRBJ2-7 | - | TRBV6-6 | TGTGCGACGGGCGGAGGAGCCTACGAGCAGTACTTC | CATGGGAYEQYF
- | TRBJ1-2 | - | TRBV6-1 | TGTGCCAGCAGTGAACCGGGACTAAACTATGGCTACACCTTC | CASSEPGLNYGYTF
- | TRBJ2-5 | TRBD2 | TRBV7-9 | TGTGCCAGCAGCCGACGGGGACTAGCGGGGGGCCACCACCAAGAGACCCAGTACTTC | CASSRRGLAGGHHQETQYF
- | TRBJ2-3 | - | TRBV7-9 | TGTGCCAGCAGCCCCCTAGCAATGAGCACAGATACGCAGTATTTT | CASSPLAMSTDTQYF
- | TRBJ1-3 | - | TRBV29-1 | TGCAGCCCCCAACAGGGTGGGGAAACTGGAAACACCATATATTTT | CSPQQGGETGNTIYF
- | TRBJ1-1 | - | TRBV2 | TGTGCCAGCAGTCTCGGAGGGGGGGATAACACTGAAGCTTTCTTT | CASSLGGGDNTEAFF
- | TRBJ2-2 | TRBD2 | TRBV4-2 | TGTGCCAGCAGCACGATTACTAGCGGTATAAGCGGGGAGCTGTTTTTT | CASSTITSGISGELFF
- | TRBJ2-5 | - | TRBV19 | TGTGCCAGTAGCCTCGGGATCCAAGAGACCCAGTACTTC | CASSLGIQETQYF
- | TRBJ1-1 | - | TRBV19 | TGTGCCAGTAGTAACAGGGAAGCTTTCTTT | CASSNREAFF
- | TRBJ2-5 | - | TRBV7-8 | TGTGCCAGCAGCTTGTCGGCTAGCCAAGAGACCCAGTACTTC | CASSLSASQETQYF
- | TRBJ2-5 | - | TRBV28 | TGTGCCAGCAGATCCGCTAGCCAAGAGACCCAGTACTTC | CASRSASQETQYF
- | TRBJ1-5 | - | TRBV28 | TGTGCCAGTAGTACAGGGATTCAGCCCCAGCATTTT | CASSTGIQPQHF
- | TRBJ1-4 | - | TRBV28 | TGTGCCAGCAGTTTGGTTGTGGGAAGTAATGAAAAACTGTTTTTT | CASSLVVGSNEKLFF
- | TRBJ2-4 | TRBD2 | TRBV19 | TGTGCCAGTAGTTTCATAGCGGGGGGGCCCATTCAGTACTTC | CASSFIAGGPIQYF
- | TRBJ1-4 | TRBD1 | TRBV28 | TGTGCCAGCAGTCCGATAGGGACAGGCCCTCCCCAACTGTTTTTT | CASSPIGTGPPQLFF
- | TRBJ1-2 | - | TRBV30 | TGTGCCTGGACCGGGACATATGGCTACACCTTC | CAWTGTYGYTF
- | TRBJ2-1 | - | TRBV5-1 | TGCGCCAGCAGCTTGATCGAGGTGGGTGGTTTGGTGGGCCGTATCTCCTACAATGAGCAGTTCTTC | CASSLIEVGGLVGRISYNEQFF
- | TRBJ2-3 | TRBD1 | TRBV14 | TGTGCCAGCAGCCAAGGCCTGGGACAGGGGGGAACAGATACGCAGTATTTT | CASSQGLGQGGTDTQYF
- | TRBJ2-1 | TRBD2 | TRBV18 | TGTGCCAGCTCCCCCAGCGGGAGGAATGAGCAGTTCTTC | CASSPSGRNEQFF
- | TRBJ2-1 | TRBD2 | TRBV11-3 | TGTGCCAGCAGCTCGAACGACCTCGGACTAGCGGAGCAGTTCTTC | CASSSNDLGLAEQFF
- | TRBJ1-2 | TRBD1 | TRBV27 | TGTGCCAGCAGGCCCGGGACAGCAGCTAACTATGGCTACACCTTC | CASRPGTAANYGYTF
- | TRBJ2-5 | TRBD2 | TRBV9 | TGTGCCAGCAGCGTAGTTGCTAGCGGGGGGCAAGAGACCCAGTACTTC | CASSVVASGGQETQYF
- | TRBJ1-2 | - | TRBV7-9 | TGTGCCAGCAGCCTGGATAGGGACGGACCCTACACCTTC | CASSLDRDGPYTF
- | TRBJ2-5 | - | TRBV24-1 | TGTGCCACCAGTGATAGTGGAAAGGCCCGATCCGGGTTCCAAGAGACCCAGTACTTC | CATSDSGKARSGFQETQYF
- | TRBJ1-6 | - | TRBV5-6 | TGTGCCAGCAGCTTCGGGATAAATAATTCACCCCTCCACTTT | CASSFGINNSPLHF
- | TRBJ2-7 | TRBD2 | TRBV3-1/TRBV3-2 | TGTGCCAGCAGCTTTGGACTAGCGGGAGTCACCTACGAGCAGTACTTC | CASSFGLAGVTYEQYF
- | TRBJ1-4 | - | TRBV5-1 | TGCGCCAGCAGAGAGACTGTGACAACTAATGAAAAACTGTTTTTT | CASRETVTTNEKLFF
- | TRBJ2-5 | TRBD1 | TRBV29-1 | TGCAGCGTTAAAGGGACAGGGCAAGAGACCCAGTACTTC | CSVKGTGQETQYF
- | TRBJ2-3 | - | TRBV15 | TGTGCCACCAGCTATTTAGATACGCAGTATTTT | CATSYLDTQYF
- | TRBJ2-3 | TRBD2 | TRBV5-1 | TGCGCCAGCAGCTTGGCAGCGGGAGAAGATACGCAGTATTTT | CASSLAAGEDTQYF
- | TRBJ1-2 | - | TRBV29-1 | TGCAGCGTCTCAGGGGAAGTTGGCTACACCTTC | CSVSGEVGYTF
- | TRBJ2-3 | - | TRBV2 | TGTGCCAGCCGGGCCATGGTGAGCACAGATACGCAGTATTTT | CASRAMVSTDTQYF
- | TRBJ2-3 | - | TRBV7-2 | TGTGCCAGCAGCTTAAACCCAGATACGCAGTATTTT | CASSLNPDTQYF
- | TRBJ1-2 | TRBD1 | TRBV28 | TGTGCCAGCAGTTTAGGGGCTAAGGGACAGGGGGCGATCGGCTACACCTTC | CASSLGAKGQGAIGYTF
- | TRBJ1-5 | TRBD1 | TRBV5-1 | TGCGCCAGCAGCTTAATGGGACAGAAGAATCAGCCCCAGCATTTT | CASSLMGQKNQPQHF
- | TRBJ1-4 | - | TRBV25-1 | TGTGCCAGCAGTGAAACAGGAGATTTTGAAAAACTGTTTTTT | CASSETGDFEKLFF